Given below is one TCR beta chain in context. Assay: immunoSEQ multiplex PCR; the TCRdb copy retains only in-frame clones and omits some. Found here are 200,000 to 250,000 clones, around 90% of them singletons; the top ten hold 3% to 3.5%. The data belong to a study of blood T cell repertoires in COVID-19. V lost 8 bases, J lost 0 bases, and 21 bases stayed unmatched. In germline, CDR1 is SNHLY, CDR2 FYNNEI. The CDR3 runs 21 residues. This chain joins TRBV2 and TRBJ2-1; the match to TRBD2 covers 11 bases. The sample comprised peripheral blood. The clonotype was recovered from a man younger than 35 with active or convalescent COVID-19. CDR3 sequence (DNA): TGTGCCAGCTCGAGCTCCCTTAGCGGGGGGGCCGTCGGTCGCTCCTACAATGAGCAGTTCTTC. This sequence encodes CASSSSLSGGAVGRSYNEQFF. The whole variable domain, filled in from reference TRBV2 and TRBJ2-1, reads EPEVTQTPSHQVTQMGQEVILRCVPISNHLYFYWYRQILGQKVEFLVSFYNNEISEKSEIFDDQFSVERPDGSNFTLKIRSTKLEDSAMYFCASSSSLSGGAVGRSYNEQFFGPGTRLTVL.